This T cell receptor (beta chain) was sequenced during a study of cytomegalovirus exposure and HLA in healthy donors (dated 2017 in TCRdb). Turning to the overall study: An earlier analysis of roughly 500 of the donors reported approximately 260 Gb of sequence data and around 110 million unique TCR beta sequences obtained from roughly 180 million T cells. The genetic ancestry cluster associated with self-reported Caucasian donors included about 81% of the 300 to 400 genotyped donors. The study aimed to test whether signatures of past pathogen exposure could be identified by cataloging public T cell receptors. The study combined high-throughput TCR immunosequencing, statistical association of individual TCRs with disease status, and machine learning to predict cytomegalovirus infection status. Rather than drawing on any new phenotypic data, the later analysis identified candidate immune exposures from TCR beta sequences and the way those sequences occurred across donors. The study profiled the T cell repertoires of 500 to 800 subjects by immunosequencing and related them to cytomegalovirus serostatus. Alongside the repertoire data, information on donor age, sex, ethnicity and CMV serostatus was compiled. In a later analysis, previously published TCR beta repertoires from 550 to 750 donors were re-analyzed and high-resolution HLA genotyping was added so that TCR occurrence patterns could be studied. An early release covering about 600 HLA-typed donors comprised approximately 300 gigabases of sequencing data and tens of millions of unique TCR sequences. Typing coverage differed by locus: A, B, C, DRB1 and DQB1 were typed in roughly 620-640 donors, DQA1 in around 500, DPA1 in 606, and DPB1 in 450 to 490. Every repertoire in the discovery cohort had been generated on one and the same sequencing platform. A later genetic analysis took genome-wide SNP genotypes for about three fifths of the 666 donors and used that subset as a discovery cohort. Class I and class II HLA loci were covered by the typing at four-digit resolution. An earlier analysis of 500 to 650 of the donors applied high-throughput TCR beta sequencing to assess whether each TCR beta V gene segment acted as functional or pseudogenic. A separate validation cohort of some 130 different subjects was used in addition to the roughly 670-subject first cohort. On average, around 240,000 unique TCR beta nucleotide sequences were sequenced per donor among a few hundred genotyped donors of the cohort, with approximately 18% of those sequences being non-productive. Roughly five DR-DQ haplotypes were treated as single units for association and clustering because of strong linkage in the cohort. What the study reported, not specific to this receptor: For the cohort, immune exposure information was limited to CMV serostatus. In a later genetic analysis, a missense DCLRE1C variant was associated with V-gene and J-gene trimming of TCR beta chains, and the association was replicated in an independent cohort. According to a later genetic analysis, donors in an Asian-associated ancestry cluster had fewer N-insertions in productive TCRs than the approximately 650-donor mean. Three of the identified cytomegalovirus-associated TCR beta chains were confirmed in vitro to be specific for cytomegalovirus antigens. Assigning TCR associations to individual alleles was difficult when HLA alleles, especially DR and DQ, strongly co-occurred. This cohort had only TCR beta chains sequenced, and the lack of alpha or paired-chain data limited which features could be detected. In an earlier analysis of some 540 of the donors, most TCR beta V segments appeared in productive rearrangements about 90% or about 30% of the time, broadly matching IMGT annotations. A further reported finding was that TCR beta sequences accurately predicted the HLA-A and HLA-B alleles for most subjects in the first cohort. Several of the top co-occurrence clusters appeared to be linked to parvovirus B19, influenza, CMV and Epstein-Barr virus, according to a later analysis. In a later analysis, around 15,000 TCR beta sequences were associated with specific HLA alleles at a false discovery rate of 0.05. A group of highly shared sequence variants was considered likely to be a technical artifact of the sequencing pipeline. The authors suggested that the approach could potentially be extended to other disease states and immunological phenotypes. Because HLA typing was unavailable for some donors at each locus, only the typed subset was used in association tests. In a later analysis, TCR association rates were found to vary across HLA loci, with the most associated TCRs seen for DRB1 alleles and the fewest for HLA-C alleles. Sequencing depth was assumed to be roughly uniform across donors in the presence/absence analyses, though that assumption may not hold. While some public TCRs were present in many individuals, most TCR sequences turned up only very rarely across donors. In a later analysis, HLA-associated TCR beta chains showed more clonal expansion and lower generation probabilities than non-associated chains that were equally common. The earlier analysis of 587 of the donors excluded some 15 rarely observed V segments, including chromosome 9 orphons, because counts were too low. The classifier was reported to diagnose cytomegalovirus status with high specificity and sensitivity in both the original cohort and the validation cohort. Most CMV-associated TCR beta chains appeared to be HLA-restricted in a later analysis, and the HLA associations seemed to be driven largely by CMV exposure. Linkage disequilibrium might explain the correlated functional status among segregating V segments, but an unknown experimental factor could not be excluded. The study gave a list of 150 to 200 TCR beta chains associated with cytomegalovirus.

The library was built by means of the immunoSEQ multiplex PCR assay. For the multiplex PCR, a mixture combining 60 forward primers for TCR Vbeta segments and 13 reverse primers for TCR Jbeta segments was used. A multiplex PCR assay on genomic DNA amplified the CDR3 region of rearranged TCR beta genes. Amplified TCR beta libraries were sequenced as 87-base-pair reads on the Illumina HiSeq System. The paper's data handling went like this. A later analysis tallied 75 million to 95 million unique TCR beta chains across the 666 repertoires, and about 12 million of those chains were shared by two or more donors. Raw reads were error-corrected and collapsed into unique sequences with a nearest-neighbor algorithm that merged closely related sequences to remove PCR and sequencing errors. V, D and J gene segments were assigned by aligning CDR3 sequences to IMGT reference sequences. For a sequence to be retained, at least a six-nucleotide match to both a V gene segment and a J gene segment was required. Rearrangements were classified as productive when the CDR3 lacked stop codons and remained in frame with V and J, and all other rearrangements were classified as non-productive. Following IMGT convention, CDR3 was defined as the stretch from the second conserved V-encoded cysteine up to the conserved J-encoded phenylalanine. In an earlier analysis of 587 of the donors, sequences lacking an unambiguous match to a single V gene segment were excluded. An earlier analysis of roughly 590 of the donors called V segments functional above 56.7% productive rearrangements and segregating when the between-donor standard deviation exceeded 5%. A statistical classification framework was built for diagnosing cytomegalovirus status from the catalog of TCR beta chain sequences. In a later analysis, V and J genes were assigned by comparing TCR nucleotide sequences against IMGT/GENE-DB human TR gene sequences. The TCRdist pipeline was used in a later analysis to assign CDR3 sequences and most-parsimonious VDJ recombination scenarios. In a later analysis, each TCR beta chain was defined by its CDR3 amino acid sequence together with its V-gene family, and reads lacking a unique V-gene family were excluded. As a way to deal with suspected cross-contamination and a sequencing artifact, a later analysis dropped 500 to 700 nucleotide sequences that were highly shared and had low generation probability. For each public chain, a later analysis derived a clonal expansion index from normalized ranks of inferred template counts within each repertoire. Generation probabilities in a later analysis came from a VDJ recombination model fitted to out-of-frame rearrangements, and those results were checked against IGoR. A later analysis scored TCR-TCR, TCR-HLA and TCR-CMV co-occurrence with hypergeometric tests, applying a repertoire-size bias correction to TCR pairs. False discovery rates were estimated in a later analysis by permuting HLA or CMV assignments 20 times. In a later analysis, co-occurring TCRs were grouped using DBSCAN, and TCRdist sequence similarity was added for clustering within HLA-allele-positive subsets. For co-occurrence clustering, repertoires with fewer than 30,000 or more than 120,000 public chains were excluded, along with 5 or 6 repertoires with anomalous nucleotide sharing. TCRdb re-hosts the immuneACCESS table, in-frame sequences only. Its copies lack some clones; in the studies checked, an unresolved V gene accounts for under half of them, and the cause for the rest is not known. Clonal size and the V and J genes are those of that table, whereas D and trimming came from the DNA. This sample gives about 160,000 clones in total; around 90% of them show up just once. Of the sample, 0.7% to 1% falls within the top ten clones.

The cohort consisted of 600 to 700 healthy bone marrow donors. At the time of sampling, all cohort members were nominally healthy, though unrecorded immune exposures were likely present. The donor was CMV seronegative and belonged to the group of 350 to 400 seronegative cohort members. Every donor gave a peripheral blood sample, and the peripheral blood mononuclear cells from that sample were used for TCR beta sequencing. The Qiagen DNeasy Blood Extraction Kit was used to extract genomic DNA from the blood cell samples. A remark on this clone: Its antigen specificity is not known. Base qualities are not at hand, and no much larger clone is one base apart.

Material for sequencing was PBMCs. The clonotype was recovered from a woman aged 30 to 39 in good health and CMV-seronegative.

The sequenced DNA is TGTGCCAGCAGAGATAACCCCGGGCAGCCCCAGCATTTT. It translates to CASRDNPGQPQHF. The chain couples TRBV7-9 to TRBJ1-5; there is no confident call for the D gene. V gives up 6 bases and J gives up 7 bases, and the segment between their germline ends measures 13 bases. The CDR3 spans 13 residues, from the cysteine through the phenylalanine. Of the read, only the CDR3 DNA is kept; its 39 bases are in frame from base 1. The germline V gene (reference sequence) sets CDR1 to SEHNR and CDR2 to FQNEAQ.